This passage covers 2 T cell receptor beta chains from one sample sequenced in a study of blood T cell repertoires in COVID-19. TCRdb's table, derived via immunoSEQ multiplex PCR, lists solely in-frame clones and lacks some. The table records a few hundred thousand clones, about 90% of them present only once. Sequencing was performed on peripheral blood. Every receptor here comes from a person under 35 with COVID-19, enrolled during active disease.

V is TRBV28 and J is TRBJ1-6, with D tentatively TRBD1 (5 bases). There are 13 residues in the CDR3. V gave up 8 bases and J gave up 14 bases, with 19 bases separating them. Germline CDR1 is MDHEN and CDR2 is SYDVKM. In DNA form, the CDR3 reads TGTGCCAGCCTATTGAGGAGGGGAAGCGCCCTCCACTTT. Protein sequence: CASLLRRGSALHF.

The CDR3 DNA follows: TGCGCCAGCAGCCACCCCACGGGTGAGTTGGCTTTCTTT. The encoded protein is CASSHPTGELAFF. The genes are TRBV4-1 and TRBJ1-1, with no clear D. Germline values: CDR1 MGHRA, CDR2 YSYEKL. The CDR3 spans 13 residues. V lost 3 bases and J 11 bases, leaving 16 bases between the germline ends.